The clone carrying this T cell receptor beta chain was observed a handful of times. The source of the sample is a study of T cell repertoires in aging, cancer and after chemotherapy. The template was genomic DNA from peripheral blood, not RNA. A mixed TRB-A/B primer pool amplified rearranged TRB by multiplex touch-down PCR. TCRdb analysed the multiplex PCR reads with MiXCR anew, one entry per CDR3 protein. The sample lists about 2,200 distinct CDR3 sequences, about 27% occurring once. V lost 0 bases and J lost 0; bases outside the gene matches: 6. The CDR3 is made up of 19 amino acids. The specimen sequenced was blood. V is TRBV12-3 or TRBV12-4 and J is TRBJ2-5, with 14 bases fitting TRBD2. The TCR comes from a human donor in good health. CDR3 amino acids: CASSLARGTSGGYQETQYF. The CDR3 bases are TGTGCCAGCAGTTTAGCGAGGGGGACTAGCGGGGGTTACCAAGAGACCCAGTACTTC.